This T cell receptor (beta chain) was found in a study of technical replicates of blood from a few donors. Germline loops: CDR1 SNHLY, CDR2 FYNNEI. V lost 3 bases and J 2 bases, leaving 7 bases between the germline ends. This CDR3 region has 14 residues. Profiling relied on immunoSEQ multiplex PCR, and the TCRdb table lists in-frame clones only, not all of them. The table records 50,000 to 65,000 clones, around nine tenths of them present only once. The TCR comes from a human donor in good health. Some clones in this sample may be carry-over from other donors' samples. The chain is built from TRBV2 and TRBJ2-2; D remains unclear. Source material: PBMCs. The CDR3 region is CASSDFSNTGELFF. DNA of the CDR3: TGTGCCAGCAGTGATTTTTCAAACACCGGGGAGCTGTTTTTT.